The 7 T cell receptor beta chains given below trace back to one sample, sequenced in a study of cytomegalovirus exposure and HLA in healthy donors. The study ran its PCR with 60 Vbeta and 13 Jbeta primers. Method: immunoSEQ multiplex PCR; TCRdb's copy keeps in-frame clones and lacks some. The sample has 120,000 or so clones, 75% to 90% seen once; the top ten hold 15% to 20%. The sample was PBMCs. The source of these receptors is a man aged 18-30 years in good health and CMV-seropositive.

The gene calls are TRBV30 and TRBJ2-7; maybe TRBD1 (6 bases). Germline V lookup: CDR1 GTSNPN, CDR2 SVGIG (reference sequence). Trimming left V 6 bases short and J 2 bases short, with 14 bases between. The CDR3 consists of 13 residues. The CDR3 bases are TGTGCCTGCCTACCGGGGACAACCTACGAGCAGTACTTC. It is translated as CACLPGTTYEQYF.

This clone was seen just once. V usage is TRBV6-5 and J usage is TRBJ2-2; D ambiguous. CDR3 size: 14 residues. Deletions cut 7 bases from V and 3 bases from J, with 12 bases between. Germline V CDR1 and CDR2: MNHEY, SVGAGI. The CDR3 coding sequence is TGTGCCAGCACCCTCAGTTCGTACACCGGGGAGCTGTTTTTT. Encoded protein: CASTLSSYTGELFF.

The V call is TRBV5-4, the J call TRBJ2-7, with a possible D match to TRBD2 (5 bases). V lost 5 bases, J lost 3 bases, and 12 bases lay in between. The CDR3 totals 13 residues. Per germline, CDR1 SGHNT and CDR2 YYREEE (reference sequence). In DNA form, the CDR3 reads TGTGCCAGCAGGTCGGGGTATAGCTACGAGCAGTACTTC. Its translation: CASRSGYSYEQYF.

The CDR3 protein is CASSSQGRYGYTF. As DNA, the CDR3 is TGTGCCAGTAGTTCCCAGGGAAGGTATGGCTACACCTTC. The V gene is TRBV19, the J gene TRBJ1-2; TRBD1 might be the D (5 bases). Trimming removed 5 bases at V and 5 bases at J, with 12 bases between. The length of the CDR3 is 13 residues. Germline V gene sequence: CDR1 LNHDA, CDR2 SQIVND (reference sequence).

V usage is TRBV27 and J usage is TRBJ2-2; the D gene is possibly TRBD2 (6 bases). Trimming took 2 bases from V and 5 from J, leaving 9 bases between them. CDR1 is MNHEY, CDR2 SMNVEV, per germline (reference sequence). The CDR3 runs to 14 residues. CDR3 bases: TGTGCCAGCAGTTTAGGGAGGCTGACCGGGGAGCTGTTTTTT. It specifies CASSLGRLTGELFF.

A few counts support this clone. This chain joins TRBV21-1 and TRBJ2-3; TRBD2, the table's D call, lacks a check against the DNA. TRBV21-1 is annotated as a pseudogene. The CDR3 spans 16 residues. The DNA of the CDR3 is TGTGCCAGCAGCAATGGAGCGGGGGGGTGCTCAGATACGCAGTATTTT. Its translation: CASSNGAGGCSDTQYF.

This clone occurred once. The rearrangement uses TRBV2 and TRBJ1-2, with a tentative D call TRBD1 (5 bases). The CDR3 length is 15 residues. Germline CDR1 is SNHLY and CDR2 is FYNNEI. V was trimmed by 6 bases and J by 4 bases, leaving 18 bases between them. CDR3 protein: CASRVDSPLIYGYTF. The CDR3 DNA sequence: TGTGCCAGCAGGGTTGACAGCCCCCTAATCTATGGCTACACCTTC. The complete variable domain, with remaining parts taken from reference TRBV2 and TRBJ1-2, reads EPEVTQTPSHQVTQMGQEVILRCVPISNHLYFYWYRQILGQKVEFLVSFYNNEISEKSEIFDDQFSVERPDGSNFTLKIRSTKLEDSAMYFCASRVDSPLIYGYTFGSGTRLTVV.